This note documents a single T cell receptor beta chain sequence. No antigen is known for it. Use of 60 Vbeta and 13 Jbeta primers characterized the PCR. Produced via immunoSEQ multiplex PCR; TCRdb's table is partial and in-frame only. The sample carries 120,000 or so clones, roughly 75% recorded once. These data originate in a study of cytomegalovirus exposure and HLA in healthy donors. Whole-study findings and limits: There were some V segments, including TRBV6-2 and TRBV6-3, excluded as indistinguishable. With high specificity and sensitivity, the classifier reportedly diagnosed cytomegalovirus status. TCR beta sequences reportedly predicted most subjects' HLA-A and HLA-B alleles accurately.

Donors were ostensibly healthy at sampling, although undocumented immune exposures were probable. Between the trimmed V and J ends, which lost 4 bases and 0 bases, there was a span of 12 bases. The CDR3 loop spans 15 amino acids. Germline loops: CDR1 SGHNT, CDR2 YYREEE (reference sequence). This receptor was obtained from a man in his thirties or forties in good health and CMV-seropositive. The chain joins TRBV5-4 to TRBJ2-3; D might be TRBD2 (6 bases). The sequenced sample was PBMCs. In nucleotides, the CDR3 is TGTGCCAGCAGCCGTTCTGGGACTAGCACAGATACGCAGTATTTT. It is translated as CASSRSGTSTDTQYF. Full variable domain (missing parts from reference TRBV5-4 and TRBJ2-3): ETGVTQSPTHLIKTRGQQVTLRCSSQSGHNTVSWYQQALGQGPQFIFQYYREEENGRGNFPPRFSGLQFPNYSSELNVNALELDDSALYLCASSRSGTSTDTQYFGPGTRLTVL.